The 2 T cell receptor beta chains reported below all come from one sample, sequenced in a study of T cell responses to AZD1222 COVID-19 vaccine. Using immunoSEQ multiplex PCR, the repertoire was profiled, and TCRdb retains in-frame clones only, with some absent. The table records 85,000 to 110,000 clones, 90% of them present only once. Sequenced here: peripheral blood, sampled on day 0 of AZD1222 vaccination. The receptors shown here come from an adult in good health.

The genes are TRBV5-1 and TRBJ1-1; TRBD1 agrees at 9 bases. The CDR3 runs 16 residues. Germline V CDR1 and CDR2: SGHRS, YFSETQ. V lost 1 base to trimming and J lost 6 bases; unmatched junction nucleotides: 10. In DNA, the CDR3 is TGCGCCAGCAGCTTGTCGACAGGGGGGACCTCCCCTGAAGCTTTCTTT. This encodes CASSLSTGGTSPEAFF.

Note on this clone: A junction end diverges from the germline sequence, so it may reflect a read error. The genes are TRBV30 and TRBJ2-1, with 14 bases matching TRBD2. The CDR3 has 14 amino acids. Germline CDR1 and CDR2: GTSNPN and SVGIG (reference sequence). The CDR3 protein is CAWRGTSGGHLAIF. For the CDR3, the DNA is TGTGCCTGGAGGGGGACTAGCGGGGGACATCTGGCGATCTTC.